These 23 T cell receptor beta chains came from one sample sequenced in a study of T cells after yellow fever vaccination (dated by TCRdb to 2018 to 2020). Receptor amplification or capture employed 5' RACE. Sequenced using an Illumina HiSeq 2500. The public reads were reprocessed in TCRdb via fastp at Q25 and MiXCR, keeping in-frame beta chains. Every distinct CDR3 protein forms one entry, paired with its most common genes and DNA. The sample yields 510,000 or so distinct CDR3 sequences; roughly 21% were counted once. 14% of the sample is held by the ten biggest clonotypes. The meaning of the sample's treatment or condition label: live attenuated yellow fever vaccine strain. The input for sequencing was PBMCs, taken 15 days after the yellow fever booster vaccination. These receptors were collected from a man aged 25 to 40 who received the YFV17D yellow fever vaccine.

V is TRBV27 and J is TRBJ2-7; D uncertain. In germline, CDR1 is MNHEY, CDR2 SMNVEV (reference sequence). The V end lost 6 bases, the J end lost 3 bases, and 18 bases lay between the germline ends. There are 15 residues in the CDR3. CDR3: CASSPGIGLGYEQYF. CDR3 sequence (DNA): TGTGCCAGCAGCCCCGGAATAGGGTTGGGCTACGAGCAGTACTTC.

This clonotype appeared a few times. The chain uses TRBV3-1 and TRBJ2-3; 9 bases line up with TRBD1. J gave up 2 bases and V 1 base, and 1 base lay outside the gene matches. The CDR3 sequence is 15 residues long. The germline gives CDR1 LGHDT, CDR2 YNNKEL (reference sequence). DNA of the CDR3: TGTGCCAGCAGCCAAGGGACAGGGGCCACAGATACGCAGTATTTT. It is translated as CASSQGTGATDTQYF.

This clonotype was found a few times. This sequence joins TRBV27 and TRBJ2-5; D is unresolved. Germline lookup yields CDR1 MNHEY and CDR2 SMNVEV (reference sequence). CDR3 length: 11 residues. V lost 8 bases, J lost 4 bases, and 8 bases lay in between. The CDR3 loop reads CASGHSETQYF. In DNA form, the CDR3 reads TGTGCCAGCGGCCACTCAGAGACCCAGTACTTC.

This clonotype has only a few counts. The gene calls are TRBV5-1 and TRBJ2-7; 8 bases map to TRBD1. With V trimmed by 0 bases and J by 6 bases, 8 bases remained unmatched. The germline V gene encodes CDR1 SGHRS and CDR2 YFSETQ. The CDR3 contains 15 residues. CDR3 region: CASSLGWTGFFEQYF. Here the CDR3 DNA reads TGCGCCAGCAGCTTGGGATGGACAGGGTTCTTCGAGCAGTACTTC. The full variable domain, completed using reference TRBV5-1 and TRBJ2-7, is KAGVTQTPRYLIKTRGQQVTLSCSPISGHRSVSWYQQTPGQGLQFLFEYFSETQRNKGNFPGRFSGRQFSNSRSEMNVSTLELGDSALYLCASSLGWTGFFEQYFGPGTRLTVT.

The chain recombines TRBV5-6 with TRBJ2-6; D is possibly TRBD1 (6 bases). CDR3 size: 16 residues. Trimming stripped 2 bases from V and 0 bases from J, with 9 bases between. CDR1 and CDR2 (germline): SGHDT, YYEEEE. In DNA form, the CDR3 reads TGTGCCAGCAGCTTCAGGGGTAACTCTGGGGCCAACGTCCTGACTTTC. Protein: CASSFRGNSGANVLTF. Supplemented by reference TRBV5-6 and TRBJ2-6, the full variable domain reads DAGVTQSPTHLIKTRGQQVTLRCSPKSGHDTVSWYQQALGQGPQFIFQYYEEEERQRGNFPDRFSGHQFPNYSSELNVNALLLGDSALYLCASSFRGNSGANVLTFGAGSRLTVL.

This clonotype turned up a few times. This sequence joins TRBV6-2 or TRBV6-3 and TRBJ2-6, with 10 bases lining up with TRBD2. The CDR3 consists of 16 residues. With V trimmed by 5 bases and J by 4 bases, 5 bases remained unmatched. Germline V CDR1 and CDR2: MNHEY, SVGEGT. CDR3 DNA: TGTGCCAGCAGTCCCCTAGCGGGAGCCGGGGCCAACGTCCTGACTTTC. Translation gives CASSPLAGAGANVLTF.

The rearrangement joins TRBV4-3 to TRBJ1-1, with TRBD1 matching 7 bases. There are 15 residues in the CDR3. V lost 3 bases and J lost 4; bases outside the gene matches: 8. Germline values: CDR1 LGHNA, CDR2 YSLEER. Here the CDR3 reads CASSHRQRQGTEAFF. In DNA, the CDR3 is TGCGCCAGCAGCCACCGGCAACGACAGGGCACTGAAGCTTTCTTT.

The chain links TRBV28 to TRBJ2-1; TRBD2 aligns across 8 bases. V dropped 7 bases and J dropped 2; count of bases not matched to a gene: 7. This CDR3 has 15 residues. Germline CDR1 is MDHEN and CDR2 is SYDVKM. CDR3 nucleotides: TGTGCCAGCACCTCAACTAGCGGAGCCTACAATGAGCAGTTCTTC. Translating it yields CASTSTSGAYNEQFF.

The chain links TRBV18 to TRBJ2-7; the match to TRBD2 covers 10 bases. V shed 1 base, J shed 7 bases, and the junction held 7 bases outside the gene matches. The CDR3 length is 15 residues. CDR1 KGHSH and CDR2 LQKENI come from the germline V gene. CDR3 sequence: CASSPLTSGSREQYF. In DNA, the CDR3 is TGTGCCAGCTCACCACTGACTAGCGGGTCACGGGAGCAGTACTTC.

The chain employs TRBV12-5 and TRBJ2-1, with 7 positions matching TRBD1. From germline, CDR1 is LGHNT and CDR2 FRNRAP. This CDR3 comprises 12 residues. Trimming took 10 bases from V and 4 from J; bases not matched to a gene: 4. The CDR3 reads CATGTEYNEQFF. The CDR3 DNA reads as TGTGCTACGGGGACAGAGTACAATGAGCAGTTCTTC.

V and J are TRBV7-6 and TRBJ2-2; D unresolved. Trimming shortened V by 4 bases and J by 6 bases, and 15 bases separated the two germline ends. Germline V gives CDR1 SGHVS, CDR2 FNYEAQ. CDR3 length equals 15 residues. The CDR3, as DNA: TGTGCCAGCAGCTCAGTGGGCCCCCTGGCCGGGGAGCTGTTTTTT. Translation gives CASSSVGPLAGELFF.

The chain joins TRBV5-1 to TRBJ2-3, with D possibly matching TRBD2 (7 bases). The V end was cut by 8 bases, the J end by 10 bases, with 17 bases between. The CDR3 sequence is 12 residues long. Germline CDR1 and CDR2: SGHRS and YFSETQ. CDR3 loop: CASRTAGAAQYF. The CDR3 DNA reads as TGCGCCAGTAGGACGGCGGGGGCCGCGCAGTATTTT.

This chain connects TRBV5-1 to TRBJ2-7, with D tentatively TRBD1 or TRBD2 (6 bases each). The V end lost 4 bases, the J end lost 6 bases, and 20 bases lay between the germline ends. Germline CDR1 and CDR2: SGHRS and YFSETQ. This CDR3 is 15 amino acids long. The CDR3 DNA reads TGCGCCAGCAGCAAGGGACTGCCAGGGGTGGGCGAGCAGTACTTC. It is translated as CASSKGLPGVGEQYF.

This clonotype has only a few counts. The genes are TRBV3-1 and TRBJ2-7, with a possible D match to TRBD1 (6 bases). Germline lookup yields CDR1 LGHDT and CDR2 YNNKEL (reference sequence). The CDR3 sequence is 16 residues long. Trimming left V 2 bases short and J 2 bases short, with 16 bases between. CDR3 loop: CASSQLSNTGTYEQYF. DNA for the CDR3: TGTGCCAGCAGCCAACTATCAAATACAGGGACCTACGAGCAGTACTTC.

The rearrangement uses TRBV7-8 and TRBJ2-6, with 8 bases that match TRBD1. The germline V gene encodes CDR1 SGHVS and CDR2 FQNEAQ. The CDR3 totals 17 residues. With 4 bases clipped from V and 4 bases from J, the junction kept 9 bases outside the gene matches. The CDR3: CASSSDRGGAGANVLTF. Written as DNA, the CDR3 is TGTGCCAGCAGCTCTGACAGGGGTGGGGCCGGGGCCAACGTCCTGACTTTC.

The sample holds a few counts of this clonotype. This chain's CDR3 is CASSYSASTDTQYF. Written as DNA, the CDR3 is TGTGCCAGCAGCTACTCGGCTAGCACAGATACGCAGTATTTT. This rearrangement joins TRBV7-2 to TRBJ2-3; D not resolved. There are 14 residues in the CDR3. Trimming stripped 4 bases from V and 0 bases from J, with 8 bases between. Germline CDR1 is SGHTA and CDR2 is FQGNSA.

V is TRBV10-2 and J is TRBJ2-5, with TRBD2 as a possible D gene (5 bases). Germline lookup yields CDR1 WSHSY and CDR2 SAAADI. V lost 6 bases, J lost 2 bases, and 10 bases lay in between. The CDR3 is 13 amino acids. The CDR3 nucleotides are TGCGCCAGCAGGAGGGCCAGGCAAGAGACCCAGTACTTC. As protein: CASRRARQETQYF.

Only a few counts were recorded for this clonotype. The CDR3 loop is CASSSTSGMSTGELFF. The CDR3 DNA sequence: TGCGCCAGCAGCTCGACTAGCGGGATGAGCACCGGGGAGCTGTTTTTT. The V gene is TRBV5-1, the J gene TRBJ2-2; 11 bases line up with TRBD2. Germline V gene data show CDR1 as SGHRS and CDR2 as YFSETQ. The CDR3 sequence is 16 residues long. The V segment lost 3 bases and the J segment 4 bases; nucleotides outside the gene matches: 5.

This chain joins TRBV11-1 and TRBJ2-4, with D perhaps TRBD2 (5 bases). There are 16 residues in the CDR3. Germline V gene sequence: CDR1 SGHAT, CDR2 FQDESV (reference sequence). The V and J ends lost 1 base and 0 bases respectively, with 10 bases between them. This CDR3 reads CASSLVRGLAKNIQYF. CDR3 nucleotides: TGTGCCAGCAGCTTAGTTCGCGGACTAGCCAAAAACATTCAGTACTTC.

This clonotype came up a few times. This chain connects TRBV29-1 to TRBJ1-2; 7 nucleotides agree with TRBD1. In germline, CDR1 is SQVTM, CDR2 ANQGSEA. CDR3 size: 13 residues. V trimming: 6 bases; J trimming: 2 bases; junction bases outside the gene matches: 6. Here the CDR3 DNA reads TGCAGCGTCTATGGACAGGACAACTATGGCTACACCTTC. Protein: CSVYGQDNYGYTF.

In its sample, this clonotype was seen a few times. The chain employs TRBV27 and TRBJ2-2; D gene ambiguous. Trimming cost V 6 bases and J 5 bases, with 10 bases left between them. The CDR3 sequence is 13 residues long. The germline CDR1 and CDR2 sequences are MNHEY and SMNVEV (reference sequence). DNA for the CDR3: TGTGCCAGCAGCCCTAACTGGACCGGGGAGCTGTTTTTT. Protein: CASSPNWTGELFF.

Many counts were recorded for this clonotype. The chain links TRBV6-1 to TRBJ1-5, with TRBD1 matching 9 bases. With V trimmed by 7 bases and J by 7 bases, 8 bases remained unmatched. Germline assignment: CDR1 MNHNS and CDR2 SASEGT. CDR3 length: 14 amino acids. CDR3 amino acids: CASTRTGGRQPQHF. The CDR3 nucleotides read TGTGCCAGCACTCGAACAGGGGGCAGGCAGCCCCAGCATTTT.

This clonotype was picked up one time. One junction end does not reproduce the germline sequence, and a read error may be involved. The chain is built from TRBV7-2 and TRBJ2-2; tentatively, D is TRBD2 (5 bases). The germline V gene has CDR1 SGHTA and CDR2 FQGNSA. The CDR3 consists of 14 residues. CDR3 residues: CASSLSRAVGEMFF. The CDR3 region has the DNA TGTGCCAGCAGCTTATCCAGAGCGGTCGGGGAGATGTTTTTT.